This passage covers 20 T cell receptor beta chains from one sample sequenced in a study of blood T cell repertoires in COVID-19. Method: immunoSEQ multiplex PCR; TCRdb's copy keeps in-frame clones and lacks some. The sample yields hundreds of thousands of clones, about 88% seen once. The source material was PBMCs or T cells enriched from blood (not recorded which). The origin of the receptors is a woman aged 60-70 years in a cohort exposed to, infected with or recovered from COVID-19 (not recorded which).

The V gene is TRBV11-2, the J gene TRBJ1-4; D not resolved. Germline CDR1 SGHAT, CDR2 FQNNGV. Trimming removed 5 bases at V and 8 bases at J, with 12 bases between. The CDR3 is 13 residues long. The CDR3 loop is CASSERRREKLFF. CDR3 DNA sequence: TGTGCCAGCAGCGAGAGGAGGAGAGAAAAACTGTTTTTT.

The rearrangement uses TRBV7-9 and TRBJ2-3; D remains ambiguous. Germline loops: CDR1 SEHNR, CDR2 FQNEAQ (reference sequence). The CDR3 is 13 residues long. The V and J ends lost 4 bases and 0 bases respectively, with 5 bases between them. The CDR3 DNA sequence: TGTGCCAGCAGCTCAGGTAGCACAGATACGCAGTATTTT. Amino acid sequence: CASSSGSTDTQYF.

The chain couples TRBV5-1 to TRBJ2-5, with D possibly matching TRBD2 (5 bases). This CDR3 contains 12 residues. Trimming shortened V by 4 bases and J by 2 bases, and 6 bases separated the two germline ends. The V gene's germline CDR1 is SGHRS and CDR2 YFSETQ. Here the CDR3 reads CASSRLQETQYF. The CDR3 nucleotides are TGCGCCAGCAGCCGACTACAAGAGACCCAGTACTTC.

The rearrangement uses TRBV30 and TRBJ1-1, with 8 bases aligning to TRBD1. With 5 bases clipped from V and 11 bases from J, the junction kept 10 bases outside the gene matches. The CDR3 totals 12 residues. Germline V gene data show CDR1 as GTSNPN and CDR2 as SVGIG (reference sequence). The CDR3 reads CAWSQGVSSAFF. The CDR3 region has the DNA TGTGCCTGGTCACAGGGGGTATCGTCGGCTTTCTTT.

This rearrangement joins TRBV7-8 to TRBJ2-7, with D maybe TRBD1 (5 bases). The CDR3 contains 13 residues. Germline loops: CDR1 SGHVS, CDR2 FQNEAQ. V shed 4 bases and J shed 0 bases, with 7 bases lying between them. In DNA form, the CDR3 reads TGTGCCAGCAGCTCGGACAACTCCTACGAGCAGTACTTC. Its protein product is CASSSDNSYEQYF. Complete variable domain (other parts from reference TRBV7-8 and TRBJ2-7): GAGVSQSPRYKVAKRGQDVALRCDPISGHVSLFWYQQALGQGPEFLTYFQNEAQLDKSGLPSDRFFAERPEGSVSTLKIQRTQQEDSAVYLCASSSDNSYEQYFGPGTRLTVT.

This rearrangement joins TRBV2 to TRBJ2-5; TRBD1 is a possible D gene (5 bases). Trimming pared 10 bases from V and 1 base from J, leaving 10 bases between. This CDR3 has 12 amino acids. The germline V gene has CDR1 SNHLY and CDR2 FYNNEI. The CDR3, as DNA: TGTGCCAAGGGGCGGCCCCAAGAGACCCAGTACTTC. Protein sequence: CAKGRPQETQYF.

Comments on this clone: In the same sample, other DNA sequences code for this CDR3. The chain recombines TRBV2 with TRBJ2-5; maybe TRBD2 (5 bases). Germline lookup yields CDR1 SNHLY and CDR2 FYNNEI. CDR3 length: 14 residues. The V end lost 2 bases, the J end lost 5 bases, and 12 bases lay between the germline ends. The chain's CDR3 is CASSERVGGETQYF. CDR3 bases: TGTGCCAGCAGTGAACGGGTGGGCGGGGAGACCCAGTACTTC.

The V call is TRBV11-3, the J call TRBJ2-1, with TRBD2 identical over 7 bases. The germline V gene encodes CDR1 SGHNT and CDR2 YENEEA. The CDR3 runs to 13 residues. V shed 5 bases, J shed 2 bases, and the junction held 0 bases outside the gene matches. As DNA, the CDR3 is TGTGCCAGCAGCGGGACTACCTACAATGAGCAGTTCTTC. Translation gives CASSGTTYNEQFF.

This clone was counted once. This specimen includes other DNA sequences encoding the same CDR3. The chain joins TRBV2 to TRBJ2-1; 8 bases agree with TRBD2. The CDR3 spans 15 residues. Germline lookup yields CDR1 SNHLY and CDR2 FYNNEI. V gave up 1 base and J gave up 2 bases; unmatched junction bases: 1. The chain's CDR3 is CASSEGRGAYNEQFF. CDR3 in DNA: TGTGCCAGCAGTGAAGGGCGGGGGGCCTACAATGAGCAGTTCTTC.

The chain recombines TRBV5-1 with TRBJ2-5; the D gene is possibly TRBD1 (5 bases). The CDR3 sequence is 16 residues long. Deletions cut 1 base from V and 2 bases from J, with 15 bases between. Per germline, CDR1 SGHRS and CDR2 YFSETQ. CDR3 in amino acids: CASSLSGQGLQETQYF. DNA of the CDR3: TGCGCCAGCAGCTTGAGTGGTCAGGGATTACAAGAGACCCAGTACTTC. The variable domain in full, with the rest retrieved from reference TRBV5-1 and TRBJ2-5, is KAGVTQTPRYLIKTRGQQVTLSCSPISGHRSVSWYQQTPGQGLQFLFEYFSETQRNKGNFPGRFSGRQFSNSRSEMNVSTLELGDSALYLCASSLSGQGLQETQYFGPGTRLLVL.

This chain links TRBV7-9 with TRBJ1-4; D might be TRBD1 (6 bases). This CDR3 region has 16 residues. Germline loops: CDR1 SEHNR, CDR2 FQNEAQ (reference sequence). V was shortened by 4 bases and J by 5 bases, with 17 bases between the two germline ends. CDR3 sequence (DNA): TGTGCCAGCAGCTCGAGCTCACAGGGAAGAAATGAAAAACTGTTTTTT. Its protein product is CASSSSSQGRNEKLFF.

The V and J genes are TRBV5-6 and TRBJ1-1; 12 bases agree with TRBD1. CDR1 SGHDT and CDR2 YYEEEE come from the germline V gene. This CDR3 contains 15 residues. V dropped 0 bases and J dropped 8; count of bases not matched to a gene: 5. CDR3: CASSLGDRGRLEAFF. CDR3 bases: TGTGCCAGCAGCTTGGGGGACAGGGGGCGACTGGAAGCTTTCTTT. Full variable domain (missing parts from reference TRBV5-6 and TRBJ1-1): DAGVTQSPTHLIKTRGQQVTLRCSPKSGHDTVSWYQQALGQGPQFIFQYYEEEERQRGNFPDRFSGHQFPNYSSELNVNALLLGDSALYLCASSLGDRGRLEAFFGQGTRLTVV.

The J gene is TRBJ2-5, the V gene TRBV11-2; D may be TRBD2 (6 bases). V lost 1 base and J lost 1, with 10 bases in between. The CDR3 is made up of 15 amino acids. Germline V gene data show CDR1 as SGHAT and CDR2 as FQNNGV. The CDR3 DNA follows: TGTGCCAGCAGCTTAGTAGGCGGGGTCCAAGAGACCCAGTACTTC. It is translated as CASSLVGGVQETQYF. The full variable domain, its missing parts supplied by reference TRBV11-2 and TRBJ2-5, is EAGVAQSPRYKIIEKRQSVAFWCNPISGHATLYWYQQILGQGPKLLIQFQNNGVVDDSQLPKDRFSAERLKGVDSTLKIQPAKLEDSAVYLCASSLVGGVQETQYFGPGTRLLVL.

The chain carries TRBV19 and TRBJ2-7, with TRBD2 identical over 10 bases. The V and J ends lost 0 bases and 2 bases, in that order; junction bases with no gene match: 7. Germline V gene data show CDR1 as LNHDA and CDR2 as SQIVND (reference sequence). This CDR3 region has 17 residues. CDR3 region: CASSIDLLAGLTYEQYF. CDR3 in DNA: TGTGCCAGTAGTATAGATCTACTAGCGGGACTAACCTACGAGCAGTACTTC.

The gene calls are TRBV29-1 and TRBJ1-4; tentatively, D is TRBD1 (5 bases). The germline CDR1 and CDR2 sequences are SQVTM and ANQGSEA. There are 15 residues in the CDR3. V was clipped by 4 bases and J by 7 bases, with 19 bases between them. CDR3 nucleotides: TGCAGCGTTGCGGGCTTTAGACCGGGGGGTGAAAAACTGTTTTTT. As protein: CSVAGFRPGGEKLFF.

This chain joins TRBV4-1 and TRBJ2-3; 10 bases are shared with TRBD2. Germline lookup yields CDR1 MGHRA and CDR2 YSYEKL. Trimming removed 0 bases from V and 4 bases from J; junction bases left unmatched: 1. CDR3 length: 15 amino acids. In DNA, the CDR3 is TGCGCCAGCAGCCAAGAAAGCGGGAGGGCAGATACGCAGTATTTT. Encoded protein: CASSQESGRADTQYF.

The chain employs TRBV29-1 and TRBJ2-7; D is possibly TRBD2 (6 bases). This CDR3 is 12 amino acids long. V shed 4 bases and J shed 1 base, with 8 bases lying between them. Germline lookup yields CDR1 SQVTM and CDR2 ANQGSEA. CDR3 protein: CSVAGDSYEQYF. The CDR3 DNA reads TGCAGCGTTGCGGGGGATTCCTACGAGCAGTACTTC.

The rearrangement uses TRBV7-2 and TRBJ2-1, with 12 bases matching TRBD2. CDR1 SGHTA and CDR2 FQGNSA come from the germline V gene. After removal of 6 bases from V and 6 bases from J, the junction contained 9 bases not matched to a gene. This CDR3 spans 16 amino acids. The CDR3 DNA reads TGTGCCAGCAGTCTGACTAGCGGGAGACGTTCCAATGAGCAGTTCTTC. It yields the protein CASSLTSGRRSNEQFF.

This clone has only one observation. V and J are TRBV28 and TRBJ1-2, with D possibly being TRBD1 (6 bases). The CDR3 spans 15 residues. Trimming stripped 3 bases from V and 5 bases from J, with 16 bases between. Looked up from germline, CDR1 is MDHEN and CDR2 is SYDVKM. CDR3 DNA sequence: TGTGCCAGCAGTTTTGGGGGGGCGAATGAGTATGGCTACACCTTC. Protein sequence: CASSFGGANEYGYTF.

CDR3 loop: CASSIRGSDTEAFF. As DNA, the CDR3 is TGTGCCAGTAGTATAAGGGGATCGGACACTGAAGCTTTCTTT. The V gene is TRBV19, the J gene TRBJ1-1, with a tentative D call TRBD1 (5 bases). Between the trimmed V and J ends, which lost 2 bases and 3 bases, there was a span of 10 bases. The V gene's germline CDR1 is LNHDA and CDR2 SQIVND (reference sequence). This CDR3 spans 14 amino acids. Full variable domain (rest looked up from reference TRBV19 and TRBJ1-1): DGGITQSPKYLFRKEGQNVTLSCEQNLNHDAMYWYRQDPGQGLRLIYYSQIVNDFQKGDIAEGYSVSREKKESFPLTVTSAQKNPTAFYLCASSIRGSDTEAFFGQGTRLTVV.